The rows below give T cell receptor beta chains drawn from one sample of a study of tumor and adjacent non-tumor tissue in lung cancer. MiXCR, applied by TCRdb to the multiplex PCR reads, yields one record per CDR3 protein. The sample yields roughly 65,000 distinct CDR3 sequences, about three fifths seen once. Sequencing used lung tumor tissue. These receptors were taken from a man aged 45-60 years with non-small cell lung cancer. The CDR3 runs from the conserved cysteine through the conserved F or W. A D gene is named only where the DNA matches it firmly. Where a row states a size, it is once, few, many or the class of an expanded clone; other rows omit it.

TRBV11-2	once	-	TRBJ2-3	TGTACCAGCAGCCCCTCGGGAAGAATCACAGATACGCAGTATTTT	CTSSPSGRITDTQYF
TRBV20-1	once	-	TRBJ2-7	TGCAGCTTCGCCTATGGGACGCACGAGCAGTACTTC	CSFAYGTHEQYF
TRBV28	-	-	TRBJ2-7	TGTGCCAGCAAGAACAGGGCTAGCTCCTACGAGCAGTACTTC	CASKNRASSYEQYF
TRBV4-2	once	TRBD2	TRBJ2-3	TGTGCCAGCAGCCAAGAGAAGGCAACGGGGGGGCCGGTAGATACGCAGTATTTT	CASSQEKATGGPVDTQYF
TRBV11-3	-	-	TRBJ2-1	TGTGCCAGCAGCTTGGCGGGCCAGGCTATCAATGAGCAGTTCTTC	CASSLAGQAINEQFF
TRBV20-1	many	TRBD2	TRBJ2-1	TGCAGTGCTAGCCACGGGACTAGCGGGAGACCTTGGGATGAGCAGTTCTTC	CSASHGTSGRPWDEQFF
TRBV6-2/TRBV6-3	many	-	TRBJ2-3	TGTGCCAGCAGGTCGGGACAACCTGGCACAGATACGCAGTATTTT	CASRSGQPGTDTQYF
TRBV28	-	-	TRBJ1-3	TGTGCCAGCAGTCTACTAGGGCCGTACTCTGGAAACACCATATATTTT	CASSLLGPYSGNTIYF
TRBV28	once	TRBD1	TRBJ2-7	TGTGCCAGCAGTCCGATTAAGGGACAGGTGCGGAACGGGGAGCAGTACTTC	CASSPIKGQVRNGEQYF
TRBV7-9	-	-	TRBJ2-3	TGTGCCAGCAGCTTAATACTAGACAACACAGATACGCAGTATTTT	CASSLILDNTDTQYF
TRBV5-8	-	TRBD2	TRBJ2-3	TGTGCCAGCAGCTTGGTGACGGGAGGTGCACATACGCAGTATTTT	CASSLVTGGAHTQYF
TRBV11-2	-	-	TRBJ2-3	TGTGCCAGCAGCTCCAACCCTGGTAGGGTCCTATTCCCAGATACGCAGTATTTT	CASSSNPGRVLFPDTQYF
TRBV6-1	-	-	TRBJ2-7	TGTACCAGCATTTCCGCTGCCTACGAGCAGTACTTC	CTSISAAYEQYF
TRBV20-1	once	-	TRBJ2-7	TGCAGTGCCAGAGGTGTAAGCTCCTACGAGCAGTACTTC	CSARGVSSYEQYF
TRBV4-2	-	-	TRBJ1-6	TGTGCCAGCAGCCATGGTGGGACAAATAACTCACCCCTCCACTTT	CASSHGGTNNSPLHF
TRBV11-2	medium-sized	-	TRBJ1-1	TGTGCCAGCAGCTTAGATGGGGCCTATGAAGCTTTCTTT	CASSLDGAYEAFF
TRBV6-2/TRBV6-3	-	-	TRBJ2-6	TGTGCCAGCAGTTACTGGCCAGGCATCTCTTGGGCCAACGTCCTTACTTTC	CASSYWPGISWANVLTF
TRBV24-1	-	TRBD1	TRBJ1-4	TGTGCCACCAGTGACAGGACAGGGGATAATGAAAAACTGTTTTTT	CATSDRTGDNEKLFF
TRBV4-2	many	TRBD2	TRBJ2-1	TGTGCCAGCAGCCACCTAAGCGGGGGGTTGAATGAGCAGTTCTTC	CASSHLSGGLNEQFF
TRBV2	few	TRBD1	TRBJ2-7	TGTGCCAGCAGGAAGGGACAGGGGGCCCCAGAGCAGTACTTC	CASRKGQGAPEQYF
TRBV11-3	-	-	TRBJ2-1	TGTGCCAGTAGCTTAGAACGGTCTGGGCCTCTCTTC	CASSLERSGPLF
TRBV12-3/TRBV12-4	many	-	TRBJ2-7	TGTGCCAGCAGTTTAGGTCCCGAGCAGTACTTC	CASSLGPEQYF
TRBV4-2	-	-	TRBJ2-1	TGTGCCGGCAGCCAAGCTATGGACCCATCCTACAATGAGCAGTTCTTC	CAGSQAMDPSYNEQFF
TRBV6-5	-	-	TRBJ2-2	TGTGACAGCAGCCCCGCGTGGGGAGGGGAGCTGTTTTTT	CDSSPAWGGELFF
TRBV5-1	-	-	TRBJ1-5	TGCGCCAGCAGCTTGGCGTCGGGGGGAAGTCAGCCCCAGCATTTT	CASSLASGGSQPQHF
TRBV6-1	-	-	TRBJ2-2	TGTGCCAGCAGCTCTCCCACAGCCACCGGGGAGCTGTTTTTT	CASSSPTATGELFF
TRBV5-1	-	TRBD1	TRBJ2-3	TGCGCCAGCAGCTTGGGAATCGGGACAGGGGGTTACACAGATACGCAGTATTTT	CASSLGIGTGGYTDTQYF
TRBV6-5	-	-	TRBJ2-1	TGTGCCAGCAGAACCACAGGGCCTGAACATATCTTC	CASRTTGPEHIF
TRBV18	-	-	TRBJ2-3	TGTGCCAGCTCAGCCAGTGAAGATACGCAGTATTTT	CASSASEDTQYF
TRBV11-3	-	-	TRBJ2-2	TGTGCCAGCAGTCCCAACATGAGGGGCGGGGAGCTGCTTTTT	CASSPNMRGGELLF
TRBV7-8	-	-	TRBJ2-2	TGTGCCAGCAGCTTAACACGAAACATCGGGGAGCTGTTTTTT	CASSLTRNIGELFF
TRBV12-3/TRBV12-4	-	-	TRBJ2-3	TGTGTCAGCTGTTCCACACTAGTAAGCCATCGGTATTTT	CVSCSTLVSHRYF
TRBV29-1	many	TRBD1	TRBJ2-7	TGCAGCGTTGAGGGGACAGGGGGCCGCGAGCAGTACTTC	CSVEGTGGREQYF
TRBV5-4	many	-	TRBJ2-3	TGTGCCAGCAGCTTAGCGGGCCCAGATACGCAGTATTTT	CASSLAGPDTQYF
TRBV29-1	many	-	TRBJ1-5	TGCAGCGTTGGCTGGGAAAATCAGCCCCAGCATTTT	CSVGWENQPQHF
TRBV7-8	-	TRBD2	TRBJ2-3	TGTGCCAGCCTCGGGGGGGCTAGCGGGGGCCTTAGCACAGATACGCAGTATTTT	CASLGGASGGLSTDTQYF
TRBV30	-	-	TRBJ2-2	TGTGCCTGGACAAGGAAGACCCGCGACGGGGGGCTGTTTTTT	CAWTRKTRDGGLFF
TRBV11-2	-	-	TRBJ1-6	TGTGCCAGCAGCTTCTCGGGGCACACCTATAATTCACTCCTCCACTTT	CASSFSGHTYNSLLHF
TRBV5-1	few	-	TRBJ2-1	TGCGCCAGCAGCTCCGCAGACAGCCGGGATGAGCAGTTCTTC	CASSSADSRDEQFF
TRBV7-9	-	-	TRBJ1-5	TGTGCCAGCAGCTTCGACGGAGGTAGCAATCAGCCCCAGCATTTT	CASSFDGGSNQPQHF
TRBV5-1	once	TRBD1	TRBJ2-2	TGCGCCAGCAGCTTGGCTCAGGGGGCTTACACCGGGGACCTGTTTTTT	CASSLAQGAYTGDLFF
TRBV18	-	-	TRBJ1-5	TGTGCCAACTCACCGGAAGGGACGGCCAGTCAGCCCCAGCATTTT	CANSPEGTASQPQHF
TRBV4-1	many	-	TRBJ2-1	TGCGCCAGCAGCCAAGATCCGAATCCGGCTTACAATGAGCAGTTCTTC	CASSQDPNPAYNEQFF
TRBV5-4	-	TRBD2	TRBJ2-7	TGTGCCAGCAGCTCTGGGAGGGTCGCGTACGAGCATTACTTC	CASSSGRVAYEHYF
TRBV5-4	-	-	TRBJ2-1	TGTGCCAGCAGCCCGACGGAAAGGAAGTACGAGCAGTTCTTC	CASSPTERKYEQFF
TRBV4-1	-	TRBD1	TRBJ1-2	TGTGCCAACAGCCAAGATGACAGGGGGTTTGGCTACACCTTC	CANSQDDRGFGYTF
TRBV4-2	many	-	TRBJ2-5	TGTGCCAGCAGCCAAGATGGCGGGGCCCGGACCCAGTACTTC	CASSQDGGARTQYF
TRBV30	-	-	TRBJ2-5	TGTGCCTGGAGTCCCGGGGGACAAGAGACCCAGTACTTC	CAWSPGGQETQYF
TRBV20-1	few	TRBD2	TRBJ2-3	TGCAGTGCTCCTAGCGGGGGGAGCACAGATACGCAGTATTTT	CSAPSGGSTDTQYF
TRBV12-3/TRBV12-4	many	TRBD1	TRBJ2-2	TGTGCCAGCAGGGACAGGGGGCGAGGCGGGGAGCTGTTTTTT	CASRDRGRGGELFF
TRBV11-2	-	TRBD2	TRBJ2-2	TGTGCCAGAAGCTTAGTGCGGGGGGCAAAAGCCGGGGAGCTGTTTTTT	CARSLVRGAKAGELFF
TRBV6-5	-	-	TRBJ2-3	TGTGCCAGCAGTTACCTCGTGGGGGGTACGCAGTATTTT	CASSYLVGGTQYF
TRBV20-1	many	TRBD2	TRBJ2-7	TGCAGTGCCAGAGGCGGGAGCTCCTACGAGCAGTACTTC	CSARGGSSYEQYF
TRBV6-1	-	-	TRBJ1-5	TGTGCCAGCAGTGCCTGGGGACAAGATCAGCCCCAGCATTTT	CASSAWGQDQPQHF
TRBV6-6	-	-	TRBJ2-2	TGTGCCAGCAACACTCTCCGACAAGTAACGAACACCGGGGAGCTGTTTTTT	CASNTLRQVTNTGELFF
TRBV11-1	-	-	TRBJ2-1	TGTGCCAGCAGGTTGGAACGGACTGACAATGAGCAGTTCTTC	CASRLERTDNEQFF
TRBV19	few	-	TRBJ2-1	TGTGCCAGTAGTATCTCCCGGTTTGAGCAGTTCTTC	CASSISRFEQFF
TRBV7-9	few	-	TRBJ2-1	TGTGCCAGCGGCAGGGCCGGCTCCTACAATGAGCAGTTCTTC	CASGRAGSYNEQFF